These 14 T cell receptor beta chains originate from one sample sequenced in a study of cytomegalovirus exposure and HLA in healthy donors. The PCR had 60 Vbeta and 13 Jbeta primers. Sequenced by immunoSEQ multiplex PCR; TCRdb stores in-frame clones only, minus some. The data show about 96,000 clones, approximately 75% seen once. Sample: PBMCs. Receptors were obtained from a female donor in good health and CMV-seropositive.

In this sample, this clone turned up a few times. This chain links TRBV6-5 with TRBJ1-4; TRBD1 matches at 7 bases. The CDR3 has 15 residues. CDR1 MNHEY and CDR2 SVGAGI come from the germline V gene. V shed 0 bases, J shed 4 bases, and the junction held 2 bases outside the gene matches. Written as DNA, the CDR3 is TGTGCCAGCAGTTACTCGGGACAGCATAATGAAAAACTGTTTTTT. This translates into CASSYSGQHNEKLFF.

This clone was picked up many times. The chain joins TRBV10-3 to TRBJ2-5, with a possible D match to TRBD1 (5 bases). The CDR3 is made up of 13 amino acids. The germline V gene has CDR1 ENHRY and CDR2 SYGVKD. Between the trimmed V and J ends, which lost 2 bases and 1 base, there was a span of 5 bases. The CDR3 here is CAISEDSQETQYF. CDR3 coding DNA: TGTGCCATCAGTGAGGACAGCCAAGAGACCCAGTACTTC.

This clone appeared a few times. V and J are TRBV5-6 and TRBJ2-7, with D possibly TRBD2 on 6 matching bases. This CDR3 spans 12 amino acids. Trimming stripped 4 bases from V and 5 bases from J, with 10 bases between. The germline gives CDR1 SGHDT, CDR2 YYEEEE. CDR3 coding DNA: TGTGCCAGCAGCCGACTAGGCGACGAGCAGTACTTC. Its translation is CASSRLGDEQYF.

This sequence joins TRBV30 and TRBJ2-1; D is possibly TRBD2 (6 bases). Trimming took off 2 bases at V and 2 bases at J, with 16 bases between the two ends. Germline-derived CDR1 and CDR2 are GTSNPN and SVGIG (reference sequence). The CDR3 length is 16 residues. CDR3 in amino acids: CAWSIGTSRTYNEQFF. CDR3 DNA: TGTGCCTGGAGTATCGGGACTTCACGTACCTACAATGAGCAGTTCTTC.

The CDR3 here is CASSMADNEQFF. In nucleotides, the CDR3 is TGTGCCAGTAGTATGGCTGACAATGAGCAGTTCTTC. V gene TRBV19 combines with J gene TRBJ2-1; D is ambiguous. Germline V gene data show CDR1 as LNHDA and CDR2 as SQIVND (reference sequence). The V gene lost 3 bases and the J gene lost 5 bases, with 5 bases spanning the gap. The CDR3 contains 12 residues.

The CDR3 nucleotides read TGTGCCAGCAGGCCGGGAGGGCCCACCTACGAGCAGTACTTC. Translated, it gives CASRPGGPTYEQYF. The chain uses TRBV7-2 and TRBJ2-7, with 8 positions matching TRBD2. CDR1 is SGHTA, CDR2 FQGNSA, per germline. Losses at the gene ends were 6 bases for V and 2 bases for J; bases not matched to a gene: 6. The CDR3 length is 14 residues.

The V and J genes are TRBV6-1 and TRBJ1-5; TRBD1 matches at 8 bases. V shed 3 bases and J 6 bases; nucleotides not matched to a gene: 13. CDR1 and CDR2 (germline): MNHNS, SASEGT. The CDR3 is 17 amino acids. As DNA, the CDR3 is TGTGCCAGCAGTGACCAAAAACCGGACAGGGAGGGTCAGCCCCAGCATTTT. Protein product: CASSDQKPDREGQPQHF.

V gene TRBV2 combines with J gene TRBJ2-3; TRBD2 agrees at 13 bases. Germline-derived CDR1 and CDR2 are SNHLY and FYNNEI. After removal of 1 base from V and 5 bases from J, the junction contained 6 bases not matched to a gene. This CDR3 contains 17 residues. The CDR3 protein is CASSEGLAGGLVDTQYF. The CDR3 bases are TGTGCCAGCAGTGAAGGACTAGCGGGGGGACTAGTAGATACGCAGTATTTT.

The J gene is TRBJ2-7, the V gene TRBV21-1; TRBD2 is the table's D call, not checked against the DNA. TRBV21-1 is listed as a pseudogene. CDR3 size: 18 residues. The CDR3: CASATDGSGERVIYEQYF. The CDR3 bases are TGTGCCAGCGCAACCGACGGCAGTGGTGAACGGGTCATCTACGAGCAGTACTTC.

This clone was counted between two and nine times. The J gene is TRBJ1-1, the V gene TRBV28, with 11 nucleotides matching TRBD1. V lost 4 bases, J lost 3 bases, and 4 bases stayed unmatched. The CDR3 is 15 amino acids. CDR1 and CDR2 from the germline V gene are MDHEN and SYDVKM. The CDR3 is CASSSWTGGYTEAFF. In nucleotides, the CDR3 is TGTGCCAGCAGTTCCTGGACAGGGGGCTACACTGAAGCTTTCTTT.

The chain employs TRBV6-1 and TRBJ1-6; D is possibly TRBD1 (6 bases). The germline gives CDR1 MNHNS, CDR2 SASEGT. The CDR3 runs to 15 residues. V was shortened by 10 bases and J by 7 bases, with 20 bases between the two germline ends. CDR3 in amino acids: CATAFQQGNNSPLHF. The CDR3 DNA follows: TGTGCCACCGCCTTTCAACAGGGAAACAATTCACCCCTCCACTTT.

The chain links TRBV4-2 to TRBJ2-3; TRBD2 matches at 9 bases. Germline values: CDR1 LGHNA, CDR2 YNFKEQ. V lost 1 base and J lost 0; bases outside the gene matches: 5. This CDR3 spans 17 amino acids. CDR3 nucleotide sequence: TGTGCCAGCAGCCAAGTTAGGGCGGGGGGGAGCACAGATACGCAGTATTTT. It codes for CASSQVRAGGSTDTQYF.

This sequence joins TRBV7-3 and TRBJ1-2; TRBD1 might be the D (5 bases). The V and J ends lost 2 bases and 8 bases respectively, with 12 bases between them. Per germline, CDR1 SGHTA and CDR2 FQGTGA. There are 13 residues in the CDR3. The CDR3 region is CASSLLEGRGYTF. In DNA form, the CDR3 reads TGTGCCAGCAGCTTATTGGAGGGGCGAGGCTACACCTTC.

This chain joins TRBV29-1 and TRBJ2-2; possibly TRBD1 for D (6 bases). CDR3 length: 14 amino acids. The V end lost 5 bases, the J end lost 0 bases, and 10 bases lay between the germline ends. Germline V lookup: CDR1 SQVTM, CDR2 ANQGSEA. DNA for the CDR3: TGCAGCGTTTTGACAGGTCCGAACACCGGGGAGCTGTTTTTT. This codes for CSVLTGPNTGELFF.